A single sample is the source of the 16 T cell receptor beta chains below, sequenced in a study of blood T cell repertoires in COVID-19. Method: immunoSEQ multiplex PCR; TCRdb's copy keeps in-frame clones and lacks some. The sample lists fewer than 300,000 clones; roughly nine tenths were seen once. The sample was peripheral blood. The receptors stem from a woman in her 30s with COVID-19, enrolled during active disease.

This rearrangement joins TRBV7-2 to TRBJ1-5, with D unresolved. The CDR3 runs 13 residues. V was trimmed by 5 bases and J by 8 bases, leaving 13 bases between them. CDR1 and CDR2 from the germline V gene are SGHTA and FQGNSA. The chain's CDR3 is CASSNTKREPQHF. In DNA form, the CDR3 reads TGTGCCAGCAGCAACACAAAGCGGGAGCCCCAGCATTTT. The full variable domain, its missing parts supplied by reference TRBV7-2 and TRBJ1-5, is GAGVSQSPSNKVTEKGKDVELRCDPISGHTALYWYRQSLGQGLEFLIYFQGNSAPDKSGLPSDRFSAERTGGSVSTLTIQRTQQEDSAVYLCASSNTKREPQHFGDGTRLSIL.

This chain uses TRBV19 with TRBJ1-4, with D possibly TRBD1 on 5 matching bases. Germline CDR1 reads LNHDA; CDR2 reads SQIVND (reference sequence). V was cut by 7 bases and J by 7 bases, with 13 bases left in between. The CDR3 contains 13 residues. CDR3 amino acids: CASTSGQAEKLFF. The CDR3 DNA sequence: TGTGCCAGTACCTCAGGGCAGGCTGAAAAACTGTTTTTT.

The rearrangement uses TRBV6-5 and TRBJ1-3; the D is unclear. Germline-derived CDR1 and CDR2 are MNHEY and SVGAGI. This CDR3 region has 16 residues. V was cut by 4 bases and J by 2 bases, with 15 bases left in between. The CDR3, as DNA: TGTGCCAGCAGTTCCCACCGCTTGAGCACTGGAAACACCATATATTTT. This codes for CASSSHRLSTGNTIYF.

Many counts were recorded for this clone. The rearrangement joins TRBV12-3 or TRBV12-4 to TRBJ2-7, with no clear D. V dropped 3 bases and J dropped 4 bases, with 7 bases sitting between them. The CDR3 runs to 12 residues. The CDR3 here is CASSLFPYEQYF. The CDR3 DNA is TGTGCCAGCAGTTTGTTCCCTTACGAGCAGTACTTC.

J is TRBJ1-1 and V is TRBV7-9; D gene ambiguous. The V end lost 5 bases, the J end lost 1 base, and 8 bases lay between the germline ends. CDR1 SEHNR and CDR2 FQNEAQ come from the germline V gene (reference sequence). The CDR3 has 13 residues. For the CDR3, the DNA is TGTGCCAGCAGCCGGTCCAAGAACACTGAAGCTTTCTTT. It is translated as CASSRSKNTEAFF.

The chain combines TRBV7-9 with TRBJ1-6; D gene uncertain. CDR3 size: 16 residues. V was shortened by 4 bases and J by 5 bases, with 15 bases between the two germline ends. Germline values: CDR1 SEHNR, CDR2 FQNEAQ (reference sequence). CDR3 loop: CASSSSTGRDNSPLHF. The CDR3 nucleotides read TGTGCCAGCAGCTCCTCTACCGGCCGGGATAATTCACCCCTCCACTTT. Complete variable domain (other parts from reference TRBV7-9 and TRBJ1-6): DTGVSQNPRHKITKRGQNVTFRCDPISEHNRLYWYRQTLGQGPEFLTYFQNEAQLEKSRLLSDRFSAERPKGSFSTLEIQRTEQGDSAMYLCASSSSTGRDNSPLHFGNGTRLTVT.

This chain uses TRBV6-5 with TRBJ1-2; 7 nucleotides line up with TRBD1. Trimming took 2 bases from V and 4 from J; bases not matched to a gene: 1. CDR1 is MNHEY and CDR2 is SVGAGI in the germline V gene. The CDR3 loop spans 13 amino acids. CDR3 sequence (DNA): TGTGCCAGCAGTTACAGGGACAGCTATGGCTACACCTTC. It encodes CASSYRDSYGYTF.

Written as DNA, the CDR3 is TGTGCCAGCAGTGAACGGTCAAACCTAAGCCCTTCACCCCTCCACTTT. Translation: CASSERSNLSPSPLHF. The V gene is TRBV6-1, the J gene TRBJ1-6; D unclear. In germline, CDR1 is MNHNS, CDR2 SASEGT. Trimming cost V 2 bases and J 9 bases, with 17 bases left between them. The CDR3 extends over 16 amino acids.

This chain uses TRBV27 with TRBJ1-5; 7 nucleotides align to TRBD1. The CDR3 consists of 14 residues. Germline V gene sequence: CDR1 MNHEY, CDR2 SMNVEV (reference sequence). V lost 6 bases, J lost 5 bases, and 7 bases stayed unmatched. The CDR3 DNA reads as TGTGCCAGCAGCTCGACAGGGAGTCATCAGCCCCAGCATTTT. Its protein is CASSSTGSHQPQHF.

The chain links TRBV11-2 to TRBJ2-7; D remains unclear. The CDR3 spans 14 residues. CDR1 is SGHAT, CDR2 FQNNGV, per germline. V was trimmed by 5 bases and J by 2 bases, leaving 13 bases between them. The CDR3 loop reads CASSAQVLPYEQYF. The DNA of the CDR3 is TGTGCCAGCAGCGCGCAGGTTTTGCCCTACGAGCAGTACTTC. The full variable domain, in which reference TRBV11-2 and TRBJ2-7 provide the parts outside the CDR3, is EAGVAQSPRYKIIEKRQSVAFWCNPISGHATLYWYQQILGQGPKLLIQFQNNGVVDDSQLPKDRFSAERLKGVDSTLKIQPAKLEDSAVYLCASSAQVLPYEQYFGPGTRLTVT.

The chain recombines TRBV5-1 with TRBJ2-7, with D perhaps TRBD1 (7 bases). Trimming removed 4 bases at V and 0 bases at J, with 14 bases between. This CDR3 is 15 amino acids long. CDR1 is SGHRS, CDR2 YFSETQ, per germline. CDR3 in DNA: TGCGCCAGCAGCCGCGCGGGACAGACCTCCTACGAGCAGTACTTC. It yields the protein CASSRAGQTSYEQYF.

The genes are TRBV28 and TRBJ2-7, with 7 bases that match TRBD2. The germline V gene encodes CDR1 MDHEN and CDR2 SYDVKM. J lost 4 bases, V lost 5 bases, and 8 bases had no gene match. CDR3 length equals 14 residues. Written as DNA, the CDR3 is TGTGCCAGCAGTGACCGGACTAGTCAATACGAGCAGTACTTC. Protein sequence: CASSDRTSQYEQYF.

The V and J genes are TRBV19 and TRBJ2-1, with TRBD2 identical over 12 bases. V lost 6 bases, J lost 2 bases, and 5 bases stayed unmatched. In germline, CDR1 is LNHDA, CDR2 SQIVND (reference sequence). The CDR3 spans 16 residues. The CDR3 nucleotides are TGTGCCAGTAGCCTTAGACTAGCGGGAGCCTACAATGAGCAGTTCTTC. Translating gives CASSLRLAGAYNEQFF. Full variable domain (remainder filled in from reference TRBV19 and TRBJ2-1): DGGITQSPKYLFRKEGQNVTLSCEQNLNHDAMYWYRQDPGQGLRLIYYSQIVNDFQKGDIAEGYSVSREKKESFPLTVTSAQKNPTAFYLCASSLRLAGAYNEQFFGPGTRLTVL.

This clone has a single count. V is TRBV12-3 or TRBV12-4 and J is TRBJ1-1; weak D call: TRBD1 (6 bases). Trimming removed 10 bases at V and 3 bases at J, with 12 bases between. The CDR3 extends over 12 amino acids. The CDR3 spells CATTGKHTEAFF. The CDR3 coding sequence is TGTGCCACAACAGGGAAACACACTGAAGCTTTCTTT.

The chain links TRBV28 to TRBJ1-3; D gene ambiguous. Germline V gene data show CDR1 as MDHEN and CDR2 as SYDVKM. The CDR3 extends over 15 amino acids. Trimming shortened V by 4 bases and J by 0 bases, and 10 bases separated the two germline ends. CDR3 sequence reads: CASSSGVNSGNTIYF. The DNA for the CDR3 is TGTGCCAGCAGTTCCGGGGTCAACTCTGGAAACACCATATATTTT.

The chain joins TRBV4-1 to TRBJ1-1; 8 nucleotides line up with TRBD1. V lost 1 base and J lost 6; bases outside the gene matches: 7. The V gene's germline CDR1 is MGHRA and CDR2 YSYEKL. The CDR3 consists of 15 residues. The CDR3 nucleotides read TGCGCCAGCAGCCAAGGGACAGGGAAAGACCCTGAAGCTTTCTTT. This gives the protein CASSQGTGKDPEAFF.